This T cell receptor beta chain was found in a study of T cell responses to AZD1222 COVID-19 vaccine. Findings of the study overall: Rises in breadth and depth of Spike-specific TCRs came after two AZD1222 doses. Dominant CD4 TCR responses targeted spike regions 160-218 and 743-854. It was only a handful of AZD1222 recipients who were seropositive at baseline.

With regard to this clone: Its target is not known.

Some clones are missing from TCRdb's copy, which holds only in-frame ones; the method was immunoSEQ multiplex PCR. The sample has about 150,000 clones; over 75% are singletons. V was pared by 6 bases and J by 6 bases, with 6 bases of the junction left unmatched. CDR3 length: 15 residues. The germline V gene encodes CDR1 MDHEN and CDR2 SYDVKM. V is TRBV28 and J is TRBJ1-6; TRBD1 matches 9 bases. The sequence was collected from an adult in good health. This specimen was peripheral blood, taken on day 0 of AZD1222 vaccination. The CDR3 reads CASRGQGLFNSPLHF. The CDR3 DNA is TGTGCCAGCAGGGGACAGGGTCTTTTTAATTCACCCCTCCACTTT.